The T cell receptor beta chain described here comes from a study of T cell responses to AZD1222 COVID-19 vaccine listed by TCRdb under 2021. At the level of the whole study: AZD1222 recipients with second doses at about 4 weeks or about 12 weeks were pooled, because spike-specific TCR depth and breadth did not differ between schedules. Trial participants were enrolled by age into 18-55, 56-69 and 70-plus year subgroups, with roughly 150, 30 and 60 TCR-sequenced participants respectively. TCR sequencing was performed for some 250 trial participants, of whom about 200 were given two doses of AZD1222 and around 26 were given two doses of MenACWY control vaccine.

The paper as a whole reports these results and caveats: The 56-69-year group was small, and its depth increase did not reach significance, likely because of low power. Reportedly, close to half of the unique spike-specific TCRs recognized epitopes lying outside the regions that are mutated in the B.1.351 and B.1.1.7 variants. Conclusions about previously exposed vaccinees were limited because only six AZD1222 recipients were SARS-CoV-2 seropositive at baseline. Participants were mostly white British, with more females than males. The authors suggested clonal diversity may have been underestimated. Because no samples from the day 14 peak response were available, repertoires could be characterized only after the peak T cell response. After two AZD1222 doses, spike-specific TCR breadth and depth were significantly higher than at day 0 and than in MenACWY recipients. The vaccine-associated CD4 TCRs covered the entire spike protein, and the dominant responses fell in regions 160-218 and 743-854.

The time point label of this sample denotes: baseline before first vaccination. Vaccinee samples came from UK trials COV001 and COV002, including a single-blind randomized controlled phase 2/3 trial of AZD1222 (ChAdOx1 nCoV-19) in healthy adults. For TCRbeta chain sequencing, PBMC samples from trial participants were taken at day 0 and at day 28 after the second dose. The CDR3 regions of human TCRbeta chains were subjected to immunosequencing. In the source study's methods: TCRs in the repertoires were matched against a reference library of SARS-CoV-2-specific TCRs that had been generated with the MIRA antigen-specificity platform. Breadth meant the fraction of unique TCRs that were SARS-CoV-2-associated, whereas depth meant the fraction of total T cells that were SARS-CoV-2-associated. Using the MIRA data, each spike-specific TCR was mapped to the spike region that the TCR reacts to and placed in a CD4 or CD8 class. Log10-transformed breadth and depth values were compared by one-way ANOVA with Sidak's multiple comparisons tests. The source is immuneACCESS, and TCRdb retained only in-frame sequences with V and J called. Part of the clones is not carried over; for the studies checked, unresolved V genes explain less than half of this, and the remainder is unexplained. The V and J calls and clone size come from that table; D and trimming were worked out from the DNA. This sample comprises fewer than 85,000 clones, approximately 92% of them detected only once. The ten largest clones represent 30% to 35% of the sample.

Clipping removes 4 bases from V and 0 bases from J, with 3 as the unmatched junction base count. The CDR3 runs 16 residues from the cysteine to the phenylalanine. Only CDR3 DNA remains: 48 bases, in frame from the first base. CDR1 and CDR2 are read off the germline V gene as MNHNS and SASEGT. As to this clone: Its antigen is not yet known. Qualities for individual bases were not recorded, and no much larger clone is one base off.

The chain is assembled from TRBV6-1 and TRBJ1-4; TRBD1 matches 9 bases in the middle. The material sequenced was peripheral blood, taken on day 0 of AZD1222 vaccination. This clonotype was sampled from an adult in good health. The CDR3 region reads CASSVGQGPTNEKLFF. DNA sequence: TGTGCCAGCAGTGTGGGACAGGGTCCAACTAATGAAAAACTGTTTTTT.